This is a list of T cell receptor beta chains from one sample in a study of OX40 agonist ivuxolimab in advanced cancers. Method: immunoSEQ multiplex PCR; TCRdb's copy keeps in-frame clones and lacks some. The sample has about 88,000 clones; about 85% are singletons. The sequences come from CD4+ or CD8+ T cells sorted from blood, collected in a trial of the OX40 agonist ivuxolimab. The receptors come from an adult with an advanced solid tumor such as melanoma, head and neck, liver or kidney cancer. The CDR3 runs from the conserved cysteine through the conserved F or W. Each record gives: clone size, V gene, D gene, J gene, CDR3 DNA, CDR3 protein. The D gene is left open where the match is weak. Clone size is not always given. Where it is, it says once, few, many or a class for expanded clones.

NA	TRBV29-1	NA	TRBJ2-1	TGCAGCACCCTCAGGGGAAATGAGCAGTTCTTC	CSTLRGNEQFF
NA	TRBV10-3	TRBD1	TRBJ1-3	TGTGCCACCGAGCAGACAGGGCCCTCTGGAAACACCATATATTTT	CATEQTGPSGNTIYF
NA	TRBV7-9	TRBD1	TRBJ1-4	TGTGCCAGCAGCTTATGGGGACAGGGAAGAAGGGAAAAACTGTTTTTT	CASSLWGQGRREKLFF
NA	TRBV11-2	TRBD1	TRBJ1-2	TGTGCCAGCAGCGACAGGGGCAGGGGCTACACCTTC	CASSDRGRGYTF
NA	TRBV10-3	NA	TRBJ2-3	TGTGCCATCAGTGAGTCAGTTGGGACAGATACGCAGTATTTT	CAISESVGTDTQYF
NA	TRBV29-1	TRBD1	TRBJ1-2	TGCAGCGTTGAGCGAGACAGGGACTATGGCTACACCTTC	CSVERDRDYGYTF
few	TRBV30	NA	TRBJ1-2	TGTGCCTGGAGGGGGACAAGTGACTACACCTTC	CAWRGTSDYTF
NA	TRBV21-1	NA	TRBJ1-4	TGTGCCAGCAGCACCCCGGGGTGGAAGAAAGAAAAACTGTTTTTT	CASSTPGWKKEKLFF
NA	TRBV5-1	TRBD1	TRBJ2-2	TGCGCCAGCAGCTCGGGACAGGGGGCCACCGGGGAGCTGTTTTTT	CASSSGQGATGELFF
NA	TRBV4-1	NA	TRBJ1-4	TGCGCCAGCAGCCCTCTCCCGCGAGGTGAACTGTTTTTT	CASSPLPRGELFF
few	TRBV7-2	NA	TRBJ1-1	TGTGCCAGCAGTATCTATTTCGGCAGGTTGGGCACTGAAGCTTTCTTT	CASSIYFGRLGTEAFF
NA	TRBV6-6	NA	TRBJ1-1	TGTGCCAGCAGTTACGGTTCAGGCACTGAAGCTTTCTTT	CASSYGSGTEAFF
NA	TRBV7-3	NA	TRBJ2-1	TGTGCCAGCAGCTTAACACCTGGCTACAATGAGCAGTTCTTC	CASSLTPGYNEQFF
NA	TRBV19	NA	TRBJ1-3	TGTGCCAGTTCTACCGGGAGCTCTGGAAACACCATATATTTT	CASSTGSSGNTIYF
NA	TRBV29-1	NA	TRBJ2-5	TGCAGCGTTGTCCAGGGCCAAGAGACCCAGTACTTC	CSVVQGQETQYF
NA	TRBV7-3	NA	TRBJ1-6	TGTGCCAGCAGCTTAAATGAAAGATCACCCCTCCACTTT	CASSLNERSPLHF
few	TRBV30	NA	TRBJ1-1	TGTGCCTGGAGGGGGGACGGTGAAGCTTTCTTT	CAWRGDGEAFF
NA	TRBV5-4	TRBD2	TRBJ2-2	TGTGCCAGCAGCTTGGGGTGGGGCAGCGGGGCGTACACCGGGGAGCTGTTTTTT	CASSLGWGSGAYTGELFF
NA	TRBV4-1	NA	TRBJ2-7	TGCGCCAGCAGCCAAGATCCAGGCCGGTCCTCCTACGAGCAGTACTTC	CASSQDPGRSSYEQYF
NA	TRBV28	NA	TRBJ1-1	TGTGCCAGCCCCGGGAGTGGGGCGCAGGGGAAAACTGAAGCTTTCTTT	CASPGSGAQGKTEAFF
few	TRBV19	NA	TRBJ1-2	TGTGCCAGTAGTATGGGGACACGGGATGGCTACACCTTC	CASSMGTRDGYTF
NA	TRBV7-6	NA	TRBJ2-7	TGTGCCAGCAGCCTAGGACTCCCCCTGATCTACGAGCAGTACTTC	CASSLGLPLIYEQYF
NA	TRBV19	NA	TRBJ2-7	TGTGCCAGTAGTATATTAGGCAGCCTCTCCTACGAGCAGTACTTC	CASSILGSLSYEQYF
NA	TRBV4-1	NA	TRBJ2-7	TGCGCCAGCAGCCAATGGTACGGCCCCTACGAGCAGTACTTC	CASSQWYGPYEQYF
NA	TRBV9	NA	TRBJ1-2	TGTGCCAGCAGCGTAGAGCCAGGGGCACACTATGGCTACACCTTC	CASSVEPGAHYGYTF
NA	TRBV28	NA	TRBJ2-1	TGTGCCAGCAGTTTATTTGTCAGGGGAAGGGATGAGCAGTTCTTC	CASSLFVRGRDEQFF
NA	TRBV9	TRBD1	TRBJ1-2	TGTGCCAGCAGCGATCAGCGGGCAGGGGGAAACTATGGCTACACCTTC	CASSDQRAGGNYGYTF
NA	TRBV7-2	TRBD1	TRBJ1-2	TGTGCCAGCAGCCCGGGACAGAACTATGGCTACACCTTC	CASSPGQNYGYTF
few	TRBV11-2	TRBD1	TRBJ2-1	TGTGCCAGCAGCTTTTCAGGGGACAGGGACATATTCTTC	CASSFSGDRDIFF
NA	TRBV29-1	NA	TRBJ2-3	TGCAGCGTGGATAATTCGGGAGATACGCAGTATTTT	CSVDNSGDTQYF
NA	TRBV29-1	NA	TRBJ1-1	TGCAGCGTTGAACAGGTGGGCACTGAAGCTTTCTTT	CSVEQVGTEAFF
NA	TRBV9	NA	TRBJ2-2	TGTGCCAGCAGCGGTGCGAGTGGGTCAGGGGACACCGGGGAGCTGTTTTTT	CASSGASGSGDTGELFF
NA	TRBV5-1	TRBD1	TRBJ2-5	TGCGCCAGCAGCTCCGGACAGGGCGCCGGGACCCAGTACTTC	CASSSGQGAGTQYF
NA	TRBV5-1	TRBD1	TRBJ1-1	TGCGCCAGCAGCACGGGACAGTTTAAGACTGAAGCTTTCTTT	CASSTGQFKTEAFF
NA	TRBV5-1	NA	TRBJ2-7	TGCGCCAGCAGCTCCCGGGGTGGGGAGCAGTACTTC	CASSSRGGEQYF
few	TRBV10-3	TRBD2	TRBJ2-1	TGTGCCATCAGCCTGGTTCGGGGGGGCGACTACAATGAGCAGTTCTTC	CAISLVRGGDYNEQFF
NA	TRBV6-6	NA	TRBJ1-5	TGTGCCAGCAGTTACTCGGGACAAAATCAGCCCCAGCATTTT	CASSYSGQNQPQHF
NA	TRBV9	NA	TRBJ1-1	TGTGCCAGCAGCGTAGGGACTAGGACTGAAGCTTTCTTT	CASSVGTRTEAFF
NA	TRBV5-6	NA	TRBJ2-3	TGTGCCAGCAGCTTCCTGGGAGGGGGCGAAGATACGCAGTATTTT	CASSFLGGGEDTQYF
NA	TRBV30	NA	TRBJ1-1	TGTGCCTGGAGCCTGCCGGGACACAAATCGGAAGCTTTCTTT	CAWSLPGHKSEAFF
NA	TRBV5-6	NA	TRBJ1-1	TGTGCCAGCAGCTTGGATCTGGATTGGTCTGAAGCTTTCTTT	CASSLDLDWSEAFF
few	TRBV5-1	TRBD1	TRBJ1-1	TGCGCCAGCAGCCTACAGGGGACGAACACTGAAGCTTTCTTT	CASSLQGTNTEAFF
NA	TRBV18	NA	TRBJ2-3	TGTGCCAGCTCACTCACACAGGGAGATACGCAGTATTTT	CASSLTQGDTQYF
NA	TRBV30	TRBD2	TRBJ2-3	TGTGCCGGGGGACTAGCGGGAGGTACAGATACGCAGTATTTT	CAGGLAGGTDTQYF
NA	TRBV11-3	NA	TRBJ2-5	TGTGCCAGCAGCTTAGCGGGCAGACCAGAGACCCAGTACTTC	CASSLAGRPETQYF
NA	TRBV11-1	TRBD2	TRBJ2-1	TGTGCCAGCAGCTTTAGCGGGAGGGACAATGAGCAGTTCTTC	CASSFSGRDNEQFF
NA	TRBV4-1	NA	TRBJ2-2	TGCGCCAGCAGCCCTGCTAGCGCCGCGGGCACCGGGGAGCTGTTTTTT	CASSPASAAGTGELFF
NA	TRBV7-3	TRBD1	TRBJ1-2	TGTGCCAGCAGCTTAACCGGGACAGTTAAAACAATTGGCTACACCTTC	CASSLTGTVKTIGYTF
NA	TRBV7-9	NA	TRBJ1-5	TGTGCCAGCAGCCTCTCCCGTGCGGGGAATCAGCCCCAGCATTTT	CASSLSRAGNQPQHF
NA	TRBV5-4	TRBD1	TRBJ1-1	TGTGCCAGCAAGGGACAGCTGAACACTGAAGCTTTCTTT	CASKGQLNTEAFF
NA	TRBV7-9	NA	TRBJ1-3	TGTGCCAGCAGCTTATGGGACGGAAACACCATATATTTT	CASSLWDGNTIYF
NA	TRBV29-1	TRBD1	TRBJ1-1	TGCAGCGTTATCAAAGACAGGGGGAGCTGGGTGAACACTGAAGCTTTCTTT	CSVIKDRGSWVNTEAFF
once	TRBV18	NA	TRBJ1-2	TGTGCCAGCTCACAGGGACAAGACTATGGCTACACCTTC	CASSQGQDYGYTF
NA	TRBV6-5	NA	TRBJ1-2	TGTGCCAGCCGTAGACAGGCAACTAACTATGGCTACACCTTC	CASRRQATNYGYTF
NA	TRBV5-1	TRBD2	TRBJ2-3	TGCGCCAGCCAAACTAGCGGAGCTAGCACAGATACGCAGTATTTT	CASQTSGASTDTQYF
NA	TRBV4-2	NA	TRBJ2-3	TGTGCCAGCAGCCTTGGACTCCCAGATACGCAGTATTTT	CASSLGLPDTQYF
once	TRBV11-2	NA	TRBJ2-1	TGTGCCAGCAGCTTAGAGGGCGGGGCAGCGAGCTCCTACAATGAGCAGTTCTTC	CASSLEGGAASSYNEQFF